This TCR beta chain was documented in a study of blood T cell repertoires in COVID-19. Across the study: Whether acute or convalescent, the COVID-19 samples came from the United States, Italy and Spain. T cells, B-cell-depleted T cells, or PBMCs provided the cDNA or gDNA that served as material.

As originally analysed: Estimates of nucleated cell counts were drawn from the amplification of reference gene primers. Assay: immunoSEQ multiplex PCR; the TCRdb copy retains only in-frame clones and omits some. The DNA was the basis for D and trimming; V, J and clone size are from that table. The top ten hold 25% to 30% of the sample, which has tens of thousands of clones, around 73% seen once. The germline V gene encodes CDR1 MNHNY and CDR2 SVGAGI (reference sequence). V lost 6 bases and J lost 7; bases outside the gene matches: 9. The CDR3 has 15 amino acids. The chain joins TRBV6-6 to TRBJ1-5; 10 bases line up with TRBD1. The TCR sequence derives from a woman in her sixties or seventies with acute or convalescent COVID-19. The sample taken for sequencing was peripheral blood. The CDR3 protein is CASSFRQGATQPQHF. The CDR3 coding sequence is TGTGCCAGCAGCTTCCGACAGGGGGCCACACAGCCCCAGCATTTT.